This T cell receptor (beta chain) is drawn from a study of blood T cell repertoires in COVID-19. Sequenced by immunoSEQ multiplex PCR; TCRdb stores in-frame clones only, minus some. The sample lists about 35,000 clones, approximately 89% occurring once. Per the germline V gene, CDR1 is SGHTA and CDR2 is FQGNSA. The germline V and J ends were trimmed by 1 base and 2 bases, with 6 bases remaining between them. This CDR3 is 14 amino acids long. The sequenced sample consisted of peripheral blood. The chain uses TRBV7-2 and TRBJ1-5, with D hard to call. This sequence originates from a man in his fifties or sixties with active COVID-19. CDR3 sequence: CASSLDSGNQPQHF. The CDR3, as DNA: TGTGCCAGCAGCTTAGATTCAGGCAATCAGCCCCAGCATTTT.